This TCR beta chain was identified in a study of CD8 T cells in ankylosing spondylitis. This clonotype was detected only a few times. The antigen is undetermined. It was by quantitative 5'-RACE with molecular barcodes that TCR beta libraries were made. TCRdb independently ran MiXCR on the 5' RACE reads; one entry per CDR3 protein. The table has some 300,000 distinct CDR3 sequences, less than 25% seen once; the top ten hold roughly 3.4%. Study conclusions and caveats: Disease-associated clones were reportedly significantly overrepresented in matched ankylosing spondylitis synovial fluid. Roughly eight highly homologous variants formed a TCR beta motif that appeared characteristic of ankylosing spondylitis blood.

The CDR3 sequence is 13 residues long. V dropped 7 bases and J dropped 4 bases, with 13 bases sitting between them. Germline V gene sequence: CDR1 LGHNT, CDR2 FRNRAP. What was sequenced was blood, either unsorted or a sorted T cell fraction (not recorded which). The sequence derives from a female donor with ankylosing spondylitis or in good health (not recorded which). The chain links TRBV12-5 to TRBJ1-2, with a weak D call TRBD1 (5 bases). The DNA for the CDR3 is TGTGCTAGTGAACGGGACCCGATCTATGGCTACACCTTC. Amino acids: CASERDPIYGYTF.